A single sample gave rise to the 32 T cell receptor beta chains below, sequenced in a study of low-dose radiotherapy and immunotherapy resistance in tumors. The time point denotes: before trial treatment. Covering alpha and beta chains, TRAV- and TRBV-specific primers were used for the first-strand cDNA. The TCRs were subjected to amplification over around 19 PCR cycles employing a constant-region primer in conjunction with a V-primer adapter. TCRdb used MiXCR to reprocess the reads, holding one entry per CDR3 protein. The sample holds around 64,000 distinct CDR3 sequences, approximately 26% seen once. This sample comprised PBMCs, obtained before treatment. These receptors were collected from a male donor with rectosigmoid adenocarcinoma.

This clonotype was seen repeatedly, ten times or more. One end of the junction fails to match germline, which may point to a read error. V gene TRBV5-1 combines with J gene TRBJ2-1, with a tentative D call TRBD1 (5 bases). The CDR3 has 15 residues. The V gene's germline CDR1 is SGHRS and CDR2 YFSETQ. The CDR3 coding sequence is TGTGCCAGCAGCTTGGTAGGGGACTCCTACAATGAGCAGTTCTTC. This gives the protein CASSLVGDSYNEQFF.

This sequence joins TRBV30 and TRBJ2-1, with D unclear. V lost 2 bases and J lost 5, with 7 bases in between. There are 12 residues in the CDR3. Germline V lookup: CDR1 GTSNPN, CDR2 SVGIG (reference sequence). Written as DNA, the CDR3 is TGTGCCTGGAGTAGCACTAACAATGAGCAGTTCTTC. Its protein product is CAWSSTNNEQFF.

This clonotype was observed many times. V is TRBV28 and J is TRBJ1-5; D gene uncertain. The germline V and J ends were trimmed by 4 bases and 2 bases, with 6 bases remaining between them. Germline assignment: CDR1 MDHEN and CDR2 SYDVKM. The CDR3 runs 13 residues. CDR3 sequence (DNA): TGTGCCAGCAGTTCTCCGGGCAATCAGCCCCAGCATTTT. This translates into CASSSPGNQPQHF.

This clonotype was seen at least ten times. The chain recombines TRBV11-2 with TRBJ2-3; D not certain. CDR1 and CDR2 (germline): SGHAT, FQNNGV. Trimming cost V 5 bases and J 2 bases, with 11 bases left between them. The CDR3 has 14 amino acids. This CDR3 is CASSPNLHTDTQYF. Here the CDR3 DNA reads TGTGCCAGCAGCCCCAACCTCCACACAGATACGCAGTATTTT.

CDR3 in amino acids: CASSTPGFPQFF. The DNA for the CDR3 is TGTGCCAGCAGCACCCCGGGCTTCCCCCAGTTCTTC. The chain combines TRBV28 with TRBJ2-1; D is uncertain. CDR3 length: 12 amino acids. Trimming removed 6 bases from V and 13 bases from J, with 16 bases in between. Per the germline V gene, CDR1 is MDHEN and CDR2 is SYDVKM.

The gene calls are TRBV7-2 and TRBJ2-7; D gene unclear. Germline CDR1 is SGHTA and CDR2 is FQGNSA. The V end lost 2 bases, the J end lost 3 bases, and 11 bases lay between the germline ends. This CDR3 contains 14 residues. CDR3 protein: CASSLSSLGYEQYF. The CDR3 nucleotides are TGTGCCAGCAGCTTATCTTCACTTGGCTACGAGCAGTACTTC.

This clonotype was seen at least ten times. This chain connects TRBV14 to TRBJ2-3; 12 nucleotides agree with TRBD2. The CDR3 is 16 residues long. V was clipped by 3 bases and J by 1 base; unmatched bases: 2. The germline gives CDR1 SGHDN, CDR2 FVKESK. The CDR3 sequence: CASSHRLAGGTDTQYF. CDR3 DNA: TGTGCCAGCAGCCATCGACTAGCGGGGGGCACAGATACGCAGTATTTT.

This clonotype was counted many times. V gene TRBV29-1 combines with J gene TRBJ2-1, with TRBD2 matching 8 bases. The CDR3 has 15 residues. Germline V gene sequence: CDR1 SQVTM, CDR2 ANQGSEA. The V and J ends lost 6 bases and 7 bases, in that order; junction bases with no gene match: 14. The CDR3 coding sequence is TGCAGCGTCTCCTTAGGGACGGGAGGGTATAATGAGCAGTTCTTC. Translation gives CSVSLGTGGYNEQFF.

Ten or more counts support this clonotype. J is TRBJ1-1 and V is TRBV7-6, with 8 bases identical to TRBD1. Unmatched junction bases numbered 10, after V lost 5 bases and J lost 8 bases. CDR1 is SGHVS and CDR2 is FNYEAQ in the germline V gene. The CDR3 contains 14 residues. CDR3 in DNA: TGTGCCAGCAGCACCCCCGGATCAGGGGGCGAAGCTTTCTTT. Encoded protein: CASSTPGSGGEAFF.

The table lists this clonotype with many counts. For the CDR3, the DNA is TGCGCCAGCAGCCAAAGAAGTGCGGGAGGGCCAAGGAACACCGGGGAGCTGTTTTTT. It codes for CASSQRSAGGPRNTGELFF. This sequence joins TRBV4-1 and TRBJ2-2; 9 positions match TRBD2. J gave up 1 base and V 2 bases, and 11 bases lay outside the gene matches. Germline assignment: CDR1 MGHRA and CDR2 YSYEKL. This CDR3 comprises 19 residues.

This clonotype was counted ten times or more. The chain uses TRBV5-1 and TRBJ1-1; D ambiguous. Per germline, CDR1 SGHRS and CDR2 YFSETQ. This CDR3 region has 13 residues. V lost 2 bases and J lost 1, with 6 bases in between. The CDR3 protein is CASSFSENTEAFF. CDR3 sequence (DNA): TGCGCCAGCAGCTTCTCTGAGAACACTGAAGCTTTCTTT.

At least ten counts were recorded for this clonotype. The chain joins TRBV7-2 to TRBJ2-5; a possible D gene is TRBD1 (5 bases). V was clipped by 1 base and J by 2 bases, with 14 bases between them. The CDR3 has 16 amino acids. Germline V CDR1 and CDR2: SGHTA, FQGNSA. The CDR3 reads CASSLVGFRVQETQYF. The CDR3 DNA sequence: TGTGCCAGCAGCTTAGTAGGGTTCAGGGTTCAAGAGACCCAGTACTTC.

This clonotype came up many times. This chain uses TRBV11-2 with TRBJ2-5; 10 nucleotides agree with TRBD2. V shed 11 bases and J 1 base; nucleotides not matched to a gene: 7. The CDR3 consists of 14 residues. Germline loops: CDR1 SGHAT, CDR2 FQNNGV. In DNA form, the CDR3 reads TGTGCCTCTAAAGGACTAGCGGTCCAAGAGACCCAGTACTTC. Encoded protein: CASKGLAVQETQYF.

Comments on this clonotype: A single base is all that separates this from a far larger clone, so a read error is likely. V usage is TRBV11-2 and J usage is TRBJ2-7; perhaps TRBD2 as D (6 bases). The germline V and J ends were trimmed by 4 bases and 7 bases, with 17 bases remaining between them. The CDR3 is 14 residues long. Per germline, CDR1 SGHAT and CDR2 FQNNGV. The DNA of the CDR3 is TGTGCCAGCAGCTCATTACTAGCTGGGGGTGAGCAGTACTTC. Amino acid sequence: CASSSLLAGGEQYF.

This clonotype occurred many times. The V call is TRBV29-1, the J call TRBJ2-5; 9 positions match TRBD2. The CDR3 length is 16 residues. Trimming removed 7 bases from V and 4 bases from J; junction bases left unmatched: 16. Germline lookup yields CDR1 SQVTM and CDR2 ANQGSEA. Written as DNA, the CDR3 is TGCAGCGCCCGACTTAGCGGGAGAGGGGGTCGAGAGACCCAGTACTTC. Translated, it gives CSARLSGRGGRETQYF.

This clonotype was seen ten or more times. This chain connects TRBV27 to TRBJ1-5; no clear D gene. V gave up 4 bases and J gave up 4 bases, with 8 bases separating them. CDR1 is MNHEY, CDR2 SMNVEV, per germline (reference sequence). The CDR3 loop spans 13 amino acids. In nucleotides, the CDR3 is TGTGCCAGCAGTTCAGACGGGAATCAGCCCCAGCATTTT. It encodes CASSSDGNQPQHF.

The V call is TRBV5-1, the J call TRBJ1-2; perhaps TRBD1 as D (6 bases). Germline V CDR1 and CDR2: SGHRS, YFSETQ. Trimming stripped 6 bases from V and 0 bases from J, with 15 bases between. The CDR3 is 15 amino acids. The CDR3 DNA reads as TGCGCCAGCACGCAGGGGTTGGGAGCTAACTATGGCTACACCTTC. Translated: CASTQGLGANYGYTF.

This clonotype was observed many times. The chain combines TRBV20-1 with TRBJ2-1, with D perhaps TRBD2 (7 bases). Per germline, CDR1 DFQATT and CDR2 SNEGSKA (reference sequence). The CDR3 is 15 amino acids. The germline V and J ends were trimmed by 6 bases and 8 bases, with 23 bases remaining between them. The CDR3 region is CSAKIGGGGRHEQFF. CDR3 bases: TGCAGTGCGAAGATAGGGGGGGGGGGGCGGCATGAGCAGTTCTTC.

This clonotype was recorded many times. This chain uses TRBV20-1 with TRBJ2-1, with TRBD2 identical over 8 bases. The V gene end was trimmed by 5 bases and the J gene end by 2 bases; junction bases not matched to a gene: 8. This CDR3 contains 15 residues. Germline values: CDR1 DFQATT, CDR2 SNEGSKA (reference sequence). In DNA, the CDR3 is TGCAGTGCTTTCTTCACGGGGGGGGCCTACAATGAGCAGTTCTTC. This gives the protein CSAFFTGGAYNEQFF.

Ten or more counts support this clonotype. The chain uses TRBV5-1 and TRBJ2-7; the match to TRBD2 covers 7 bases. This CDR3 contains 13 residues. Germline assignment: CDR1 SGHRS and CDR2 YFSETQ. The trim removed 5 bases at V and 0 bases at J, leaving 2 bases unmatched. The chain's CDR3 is CASRRGDSYEQYF. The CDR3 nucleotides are TGCGCCAGCAGACGGGGGGACTCCTACGAGCAGTACTTC.

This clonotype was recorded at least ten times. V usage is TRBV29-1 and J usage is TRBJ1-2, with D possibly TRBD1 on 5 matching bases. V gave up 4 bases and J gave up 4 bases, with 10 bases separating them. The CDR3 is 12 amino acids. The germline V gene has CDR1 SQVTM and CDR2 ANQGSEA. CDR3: CSVATDLYGYTF. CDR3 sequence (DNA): TGCAGCGTTGCGACAGACCTCTATGGCTACACCTTC.

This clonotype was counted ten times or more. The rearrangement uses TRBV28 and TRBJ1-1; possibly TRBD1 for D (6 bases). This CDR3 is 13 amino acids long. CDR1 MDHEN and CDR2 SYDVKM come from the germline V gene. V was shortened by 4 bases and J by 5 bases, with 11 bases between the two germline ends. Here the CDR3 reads CASSSGAGTEAFF. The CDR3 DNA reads TGTGCCAGCAGTTCGGGGGCAGGGACTGAAGCTTTCTTT.

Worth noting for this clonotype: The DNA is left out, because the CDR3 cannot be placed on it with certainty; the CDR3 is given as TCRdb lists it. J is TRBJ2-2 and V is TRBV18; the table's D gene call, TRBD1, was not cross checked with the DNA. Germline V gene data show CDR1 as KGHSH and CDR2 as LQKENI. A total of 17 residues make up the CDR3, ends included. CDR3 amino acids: CASSSFEYRRTGELFFF.

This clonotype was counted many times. The CDR3 DNA follows: TGTGCCAGCAGGCGGGGACGGGAGCAGTTCTTC. This translates into CASRRGREQFF. This sequence joins TRBV7-9 and TRBJ2-1, with D possibly matching TRBD2 (6 bases). This CDR3 comprises 11 residues. Germline V gives CDR1 SEHNR, CDR2 FQNEAQ (reference sequence). The ends were cut back, 6 bases at V and 10 bases at J, with 10 bases in the middle.

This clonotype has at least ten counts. The CDR3, as DNA: TGTGCCAGCAGTCGCAGCAATCAGCCCCAGCATTTT. Translating gives CASSRSNQPQHF. The chain carries TRBV6-2 or TRBV6-3 and TRBJ1-5, with D hard to call. Germline assignment: CDR1 MNHEY and CDR2 SVGEGT. The CDR3 spans 12 residues. Trimming left V 5 bases short and J 1 base short, with 3 bases between.

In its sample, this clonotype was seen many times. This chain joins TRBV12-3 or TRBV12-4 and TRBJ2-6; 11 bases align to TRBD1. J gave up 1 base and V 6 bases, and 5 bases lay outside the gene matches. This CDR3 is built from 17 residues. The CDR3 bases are TGTGCCAGCAGCCCCGGACAGGGGGCGTCTGGGGCCAACGTCCTGACTTTC. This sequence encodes CASSPGQGASGANVLTF.

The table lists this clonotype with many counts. CDR3 in amino acids: CASSSPTSGRPTDTQYF. The CDR3 DNA is TGTGCCAGCAGTTCCCCGACTAGCGGGAGGCCCACAGATACGCAGTATTTT. The chain recombines TRBV28 with TRBJ2-3; 13 bases fit TRBD2. V lost 4 bases to trimming and J lost 2 bases; unmatched junction nucleotides: 6. This CDR3 contains 17 residues. The V gene's germline CDR1 is MDHEN and CDR2 SYDVKM.

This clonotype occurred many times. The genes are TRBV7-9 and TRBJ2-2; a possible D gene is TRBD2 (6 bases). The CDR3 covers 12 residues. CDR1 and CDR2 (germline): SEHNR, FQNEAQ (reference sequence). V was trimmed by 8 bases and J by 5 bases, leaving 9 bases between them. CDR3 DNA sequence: TGTGCCAGCGGCCGGGGGACCGGGGAGCTGTTTTTT. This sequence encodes CASGRGTGELFF. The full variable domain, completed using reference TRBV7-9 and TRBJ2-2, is DTGVSQNPRHKITKRGQNVTFRCDPISEHNRLYWYRQTLGQGPEFLTYFQNEAQLEKSRLLSDRFSAERPKGSFSTLEIQRTEQGDSAMYLCASGRGTGELFFGEGSRLTVL.

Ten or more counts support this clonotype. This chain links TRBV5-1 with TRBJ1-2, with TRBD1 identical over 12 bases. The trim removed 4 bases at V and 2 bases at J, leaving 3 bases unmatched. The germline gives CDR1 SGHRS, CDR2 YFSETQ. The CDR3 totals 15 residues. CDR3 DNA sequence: TGCGCCAGCAGCACCGGGACAGGGGGCAACTATGGCTACACCTTC. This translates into CASSTGTGGNYGYTF.

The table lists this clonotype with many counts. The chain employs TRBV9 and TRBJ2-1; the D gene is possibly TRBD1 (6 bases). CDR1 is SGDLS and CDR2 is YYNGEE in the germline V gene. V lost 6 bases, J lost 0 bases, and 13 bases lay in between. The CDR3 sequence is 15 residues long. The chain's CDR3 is CASTPTGSSYNEQFF. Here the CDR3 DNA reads TGTGCCAGCACCCCAACAGGGAGCTCCTACAATGAGCAGTTCTTC.

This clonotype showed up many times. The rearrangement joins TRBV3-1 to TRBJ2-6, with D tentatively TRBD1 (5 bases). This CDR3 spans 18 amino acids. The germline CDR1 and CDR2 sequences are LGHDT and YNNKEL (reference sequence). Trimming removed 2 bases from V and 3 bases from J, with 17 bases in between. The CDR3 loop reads CASSQWVDRFGGANVLTF. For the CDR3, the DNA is TGTGCCAGCAGCCAATGGGTCGACAGATTCGGTGGGGCCAACGTCCTGACTTTC.

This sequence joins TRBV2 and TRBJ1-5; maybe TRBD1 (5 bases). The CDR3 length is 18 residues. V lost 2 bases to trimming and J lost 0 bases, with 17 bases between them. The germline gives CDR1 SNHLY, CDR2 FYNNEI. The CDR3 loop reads CASSERPSQGFSNQPQHF. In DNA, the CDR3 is TGTGCCAGCAGTGAAAGGCCCTCCCAGGGCTTTAGCAATCAGCCCCAGCATTTT.